Listed below are T cell receptor beta chains from one sample, sequenced in a study of graft-versus-host responses after intestinal transplantation. Clones were sequenced by immunoSEQ multiplex PCR, and TCRdb holds only the in-frame ones, with some missing. This table has 120,000 or so clones, 93% appearing once. No antigens are known for them. The sample consisted of unstimulated CD8+ T cells sorted from spleen or lymph node cells, taken before intestinal transplant. The receptors were gathered from a human donor who received an intestinal transplant. The CDR3 runs from the conserved cysteine through the conserved F or W. A D gene is named only where the DNA matches it firmly. Clone size is stated in some rows and not others, as once, few, many or a class when expanded.

J gene,clone size,V gene,D gene,CDR3 protein,CDR3 DNA
TRBJ2-1,-,TRBV4-1,-,CASSQTQGFDEQFF,TGCGCCAGCAGCCAAACACAGGGTTTCGATGAGCAGTTCTTC
TRBJ2-1,-,TRBV7-2,TRBD2,CTNWVAGGNNEQFF,TGTACGAACTGGGTAGCGGGAGGTAACAATGAGCAGTTCTTC
TRBJ2-3,-,TRBV7-3,TRBD1,CASSKGAFETDTQYF,TGTGCCAGCAGCAAGGGGGCATTTGAAACAGATACGCAGTATTTT
TRBJ2-7,-,TRBV7-8,-,CASSLHSYEQYF,TGTGCCAGCAGCTTGCACTCCTACGAGCAGTACTTC
TRBJ1-2,-,TRBV4-1,-,CASSQSLYTYGYTF,TGCGCCAGCAGCCAATCCCTTTACACATATGGCTACACCTTC
TRBJ2-7,-,TRBV4-1,TRBD2,CASSRASGITYEQYF,TGCGCCAGCAGCCGAGCGAGCGGGATTACCTACGAGCAGTACTTC
TRBJ2-7,-,TRBV19,-,CASSIGRNTYEQYF,TGTGCCAGTAGTATAGGTAGAAATACCTACGAGCAGTACTTC
TRBJ2-1,-,TRBV11-2,-,CASSLHGAGIYNEQFF,TGTGCCAGCAGCCTCCACGGTGCCGGGATCTACAATGAGCAGTTCTTC
TRBJ2-5,-,TRBV11-1,-,CASSLGETQYF,TGTGCCAGCAGCTTGGGGGAGACCCAGTACTTC
TRBJ2-2,-,TRBV27,-,CASSLNTGELFF,TGTGCCAGCAGCCTCAACACCGGGGAGCTGTTTTTT
TRBJ1-2,once,TRBV5-6,-,CASSLDRGPYGYTF,TGTGCCAGCAGCTTGGACCGGGGGCCCTATGGCTACACCTTC
TRBJ1-2,-,TRBV28,TRBD1,CASSFPGQGHYGYTF,TGTGCCAGCAGTTTCCCGGGACAGGGGCACTATGGCTACACCTTC
TRBJ2-1,-,TRBV11-2,-,CASSLEGNSAYYNEQFF,TGTGCCAGCAGCTTAGAGGGAAATAGCGCTTACTACAATGAGCAGTTCTTC
TRBJ2-5,-,TRBV4-1,-,CASSQELTLGYQETQYF,TGCGCCAGCAGCCAGGAACTCACCCTAGGTTACCAAGAGACCCAGTACTTC
TRBJ2-7,-,TRBV28,TRBD2,CASSPPTSGAHYEQYF,TGTGCCAGCAGTCCCCCGACTAGCGGGGCCCATTACGAGCAGTACTTC
TRBJ2-3,-,TRBV9,TRBD2,CASSVRAGETDTQYF,TGTGCCAGCAGCGTCAGGGCGGGAGAAACAGATACGCAGTATTTT
TRBJ2-7,-,TRBV4-1,-,CASSQDFPGVYEQYF,TGCGCCAGCAGCCAAGATTTCCCGGGAGTCTACGAGCAGTACTTC
TRBJ2-1,-,TRBV6-5,-,CASSYDSGEYNEQFF,TGTGCCAGCAGTTACGATAGCGGAGAGTACAATGAGCAGTTCTTC
TRBJ1-5,-,TRBV27,-,CASSLGGDNQPQHF,TGTGCCAGCAGTTTAGGTGGGGACAATCAGCCCCAGCATTTT
TRBJ2-7,-,TRBV7-9,-,CASSYTGDSTYEQYF,TGTGCCAGCAGCTATACGGGAGACAGCACCTACGAGCAGTACTTC
TRBJ2-2,-,TRBV29-1,TRBD2,CSVESGGTGELFF,TGCAGCGTTGAATCGGGAGGGACCGGGGAGCTGTTTTTT
TRBJ2-2,once,TRBV9,-,CASSAPGLLNTGELFF,TGTGCCAGCAGCGCCCCGGGACTCTTGAACACCGGGGAGCTGTTTTTT
TRBJ2-7,-,TRBV4-1,-,CASSHQSGASIRYEQYF,TGCGCCAGCAGCCATCAGTCGGGAGCCAGTATACGCTACGAGCAGTACTTC
TRBJ2-1,-,TRBV7-3,TRBD2,CASSLKGLAGGYNEQFF,TGTGCCAGCAGCTTAAAGGGACTAGCGGGAGGGTACAATGAGCAGTTCTTC
TRBJ1-5,-,TRBV13,-,CASSSGASDQPQHF,TGTGCCAGCAGCTCGGGGGCTTCGGATCAGCCCCAGCATTTT
TRBJ1-1,-,TRBV7-7,-,CASSRRGEGRANTEAFF,TGTGCTAGCAGCCGCCGAGGGGAGGGCAGGGCGAACACTGAAGCTTTCTTT
TRBJ2-7,-,TRBV7-9,-,CASSSSVGGSYEQYF,TGTGCCAGCAGCTCATCCGTGGGGGGCAGCTACGAGCAGTACTTC
TRBJ2-1,once,TRBV5-3,TRBD2,CARSPPRSAGGHNEQFF,TGTGCCAGAAGCCCGCCTCGGTCAGCGGGAGGCCACAATGAGCAGTTCTTC
TRBJ1-3,-,TRBV7-9,-,CASSLGNEDGGNTIYF,TGTGCCAGCAGCTTGGGAAATGAGGACGGTGGAAACACCATATATTTT
TRBJ2-6,-,TRBV5-1,TRBD1,CASRSQGDPLSGANVLTF,TGCGCCAGCAGGTCACAGGGGGACCCCCTCTCTGGGGCCAACGTCCTGACTTTC
TRBJ1-1,-,TRBV10-3,TRBD1,CAARQGLTEAFF,TGTGCCGCTCGACAGGGTTTGACTGAAGCTTTCTTT
TRBJ2-7,-,TRBV28,-,CASSGQNYEQYF,TGTGCCAGCAGTGGACAGAACTACGAGCAGTACTTC
TRBJ2-1,-,TRBV19,-,CASSRGSSYNEQFF,TGTGCCAGTAGTAGGGGGAGTTCCTACAATGAGCAGTTCTTC
TRBJ2-1,once,TRBV5-5,-,CASSLGIVSGRQFF,TGTGCCAGCAGCTTAGGTATTGTTTCTGGCCGCCAGTTCTTC
TRBJ2-2,few,TRBV7-2,-,CASSFSVTGELFF,TGTGCCAGCAGCTTTTCCGTCACCGGGGAGCTGTTTTTT
TRBJ2-3,-,TRBV19,-,CASMEDSGSSTDTQYF,TGTGCCAGTATGGAAGACTCCGGATCAAGCACAGATACGCAGTATTTT
TRBJ2-7,-,TRBV4-2,TRBD2,CASSQDSDGRLTEQYF,TGTGCCAGCAGCCAAGATTCGGACGGGAGGCTCACCGAGCAGTACTTC
TRBJ2-5,-,TRBV7-9,TRBD2,CASSSGSGETQYF,TGTGCCAGCAGTAGCGGGAGCGGAGAGACCCAGTACTTC
TRBJ2-7,-,TRBV29-1,-,CSVVQGFSSYEQYF,TGCAGCGTAGTCCAAGGGTTTAGCTCCTACGAGCAGTACTTC
TRBJ1-1,-,TRBV30,-,CAWTAAGTGSRTEAFF,TGTGCCTGGACCGCCGCGGGCACAGGCTCGAGGACTGAAGCTTTCTTT
TRBJ1-2,few,TRBV7-9,TRBD1,CASSSLDRGLYGYTF,TGTGCCAGCAGTTCTCTAGACAGGGGGCTCTATGGCTACACCTTC
TRBJ2-1,-,TRBV28,TRBD2,CASRPQGLAGDEQFF,TGTGCCAGCAGGCCCCAGGGACTAGCGGGCGATGAGCAGTTCTTC
TRBJ1-2,-,TRBV28,-,CASSLHVGESGYTF,TGTGCCAGCAGTTTACACGTAGGGGAGTCTGGCTACACCTTC
TRBJ2-2,-,TRBV10-2,TRBD2,CASTYSGRALWELFF,TGCGCCAGCACTTATAGCGGGAGGGCCCTTTGGGAGCTGTTTTTT
TRBJ2-7,-,TRBV28,-,CASSFRGDEQYF,TGTGCCAGCAGTTTCCGGGGCGACGAGCAGTACTTC
TRBJ2-4,few,TRBV10-3,TRBD2,CAISNLAGGNIQYF,TGTGCCATCTCTAATCTAGCGGGAGGTAACATTCAGTACTTC
TRBJ2-3,-,TRBV27,-,CASRGLSDTQYF,TGTGCCAGCAGGGGGCTCTCAGATACGCAGTATTTT
TRBJ2-1,-,TRBV11-2,-,CASSPDGGWREFF,TGTGCCAGCAGTCCAGACGGCGGGTGGAGGGAGTTCTTC
TRBJ1-2,-,TRBV29-1,TRBD1,CSTGQVGYGYTF,TGCAGCACAGGACAGGTCGGCTATGGCTACACCTTC
TRBJ2-7,-,TRBV5-1,-,CASSAGTESYEQYF,TGCGCCAGCAGCGCCGGGACTGAATCCTACGAGCAGTACTTC
TRBJ2-7,-,TRBV5-6,TRBD1,CASSWDRDLSYEQYF,TGTGCCAGCAGCTGGGACAGGGACCTCTCCTACGAGCAGTACTTC
TRBJ2-1,-,TRBV6-5,-,CASSLGLNYGEQFF,TGTGCCAGCAGCCTTGGACTCAACTACGGGGAGCAGTTCTTC
TRBJ2-1,-,TRBV4-1,-,CASSQVTGGREQFF,TGCGCCAGCAGCCAAGTAACTGGGGGGCGTGAGCAGTTCTTC
TRBJ1-2,-,TRBV30,TRBD1,CAWSLRGGADYGYTF,TGTGCCTGGAGCCTTCGAGGGGGCGCGGACTATGGCTACACCTTC
TRBJ2-4,-,TRBV29-1,-,CSVTAQKKDIQYF,TGCAGCGTTACCGCACAAAAGAAGGACATTCAGTACTTC
TRBJ2-3,once,TRBV5-4,-,CASSLEGGTDTQYF,TGTGCCAGCAGCTTGGAAGGGGGGACAGATACGCAGTATTTT
TRBJ2-5,-,TRBV27,-,CASSSTMPLVETQYF,TGTGCCAGCAGTTCAACGATGCCCCTCGTGGAGACCCAGTACTTC